Reported below is one TCR beta chain. The data are from a study of cytomegalovirus exposure and HLA in healthy donors. At the level of the study: Among over 300 genotyped donors, 65% to 90% fell in the Caucasian-associated ancestry cluster.

This CDR3 is 13 amino acids long. Germline assignment: CDR1 SGHDT and CDR2 YYEEEE. V lost 6 bases to trimming and J lost 6 bases; unmatched junction nucleotides: 5. PCR employed 60 Vbeta and 13 Jbeta primers. The assay was immunoSEQ multiplex PCR, and TCRdb's table has in-frame clones only and misses some. The table lists 100,000 to 150,000 clones, roughly four fifths of them singletons. The sequenced sample consisted of PBMCs. The sequence was collected from a man in his forties or fifties in good health and CMV-seronegative. The genes are TRBV5-6 and TRBJ1-2, with 10 nucleotides matching TRBD1. CDR3 in DNA: TGTGCCAGCAACCGACAGGGGGCGGATGGCTACACCTTC. Its translation is CASNRQGADGYTF.